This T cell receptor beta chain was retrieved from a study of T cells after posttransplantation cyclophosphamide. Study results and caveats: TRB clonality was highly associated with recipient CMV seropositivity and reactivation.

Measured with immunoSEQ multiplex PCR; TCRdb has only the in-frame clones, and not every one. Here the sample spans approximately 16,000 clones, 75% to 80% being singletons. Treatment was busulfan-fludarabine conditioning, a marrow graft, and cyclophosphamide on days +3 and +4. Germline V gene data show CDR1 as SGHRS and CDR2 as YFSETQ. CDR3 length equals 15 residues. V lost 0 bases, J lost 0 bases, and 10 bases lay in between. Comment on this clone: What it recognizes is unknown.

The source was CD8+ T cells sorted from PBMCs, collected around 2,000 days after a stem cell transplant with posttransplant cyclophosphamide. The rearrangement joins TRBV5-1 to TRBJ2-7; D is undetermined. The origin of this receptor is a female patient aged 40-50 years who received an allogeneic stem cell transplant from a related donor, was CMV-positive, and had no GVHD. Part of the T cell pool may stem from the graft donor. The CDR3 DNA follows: TGCGCCAGCAGCTTGGCCCATACGAGCTCCTACGAGCAGTACTTC. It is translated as CASSLAHTSSYEQYF.